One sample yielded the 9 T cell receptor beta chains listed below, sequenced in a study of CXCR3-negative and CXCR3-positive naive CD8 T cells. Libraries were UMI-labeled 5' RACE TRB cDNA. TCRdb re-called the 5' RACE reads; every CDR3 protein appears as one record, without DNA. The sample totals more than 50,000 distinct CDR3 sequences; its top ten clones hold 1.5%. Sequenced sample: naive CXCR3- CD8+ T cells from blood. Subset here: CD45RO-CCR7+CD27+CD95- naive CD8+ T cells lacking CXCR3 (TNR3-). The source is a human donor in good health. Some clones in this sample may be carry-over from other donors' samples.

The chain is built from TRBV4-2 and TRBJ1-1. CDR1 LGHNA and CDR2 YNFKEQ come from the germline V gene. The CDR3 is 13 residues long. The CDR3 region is CASSQDRGTEAFF.

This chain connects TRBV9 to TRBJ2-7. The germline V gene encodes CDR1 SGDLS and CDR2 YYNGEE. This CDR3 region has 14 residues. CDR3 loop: CASSATTRSYEQYF. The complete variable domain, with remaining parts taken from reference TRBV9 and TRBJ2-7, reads DSGVTQTPKHLITATGQRVTLRCSPRSGDLSVYWYQQSLDQGLQFLIQYYNGEERAKGNILERFSAQQFPDLHSELNLSSLELGDSALYFCASSATTRSYEQYFGPGTRLTVT.

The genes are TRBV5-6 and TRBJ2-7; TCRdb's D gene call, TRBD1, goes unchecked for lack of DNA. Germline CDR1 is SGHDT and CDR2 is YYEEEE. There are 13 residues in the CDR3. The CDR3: CASSLGTVYEQYF.

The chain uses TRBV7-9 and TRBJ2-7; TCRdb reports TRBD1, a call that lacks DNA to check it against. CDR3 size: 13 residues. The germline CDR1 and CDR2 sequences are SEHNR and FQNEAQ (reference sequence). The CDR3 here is CASSQEGAYEQYF.

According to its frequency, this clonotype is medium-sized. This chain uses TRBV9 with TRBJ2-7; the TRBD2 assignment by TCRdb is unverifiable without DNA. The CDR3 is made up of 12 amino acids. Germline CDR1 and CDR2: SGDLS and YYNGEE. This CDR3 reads CASGTRPHEQYF. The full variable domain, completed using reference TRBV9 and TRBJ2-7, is DSGVTQTPKHLITATGQRVTLRCSPRSGDLSVYWYQQSLDQGLQFLIQYYNGEERAKGNILERFSAQQFPDLHSELNLSSLELGDSALYFCASGTRPHEQYFGPGTRLTVT.

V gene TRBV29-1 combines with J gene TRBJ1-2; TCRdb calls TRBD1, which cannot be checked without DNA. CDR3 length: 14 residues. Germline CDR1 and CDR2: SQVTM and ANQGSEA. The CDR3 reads CSASDSAAMGGYTF.

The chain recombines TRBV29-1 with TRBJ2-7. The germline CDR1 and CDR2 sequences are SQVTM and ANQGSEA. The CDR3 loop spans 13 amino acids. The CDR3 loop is CSVVWRDSYEQYF.

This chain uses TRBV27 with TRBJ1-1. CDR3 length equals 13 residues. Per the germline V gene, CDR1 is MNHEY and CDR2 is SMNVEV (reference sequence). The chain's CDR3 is CASSFGAYTEAFF.

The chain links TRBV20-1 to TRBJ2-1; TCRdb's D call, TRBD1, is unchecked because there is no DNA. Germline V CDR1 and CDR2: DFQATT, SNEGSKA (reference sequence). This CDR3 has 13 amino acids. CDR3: CSASWGDYNEQFF.